One sample yielded the 24 T cell receptor beta chains listed below, sequenced in a study of blood T cell repertoires in COVID-19. Assay used: immunoSEQ multiplex PCR; TCRdb lists only in-frame clones, some missing. This sample has over 400,000 clones, with roughly 88% found just once. Sequencing was done on a sample of peripheral blood. The origin of the receptors is a woman aged 25 to 39 with active or convalescent COVID-19.

Here the CDR3 DNA reads TGTGCCAGCAGCTCCTCTCAGAATACGCAGTATTTT. Its protein product is CASSSSQNTQYF. The V gene is TRBV11-2, the J gene TRBJ2-3, with unresolved D. This CDR3 is 12 amino acids long. Germline V gene data show CDR1 as SGHAT and CDR2 as FQNNGV. Deletions cut 4 bases from V and 7 bases from J, with 9 bases between.

The V call is TRBV19, the J call TRBJ2-6, with 8 nucleotides matching TRBD1. The CDR3 is 16 amino acids. The trim removed 4 bases at V and 13 bases at J, leaving 15 bases unmatched. Germline V gene lookup returns CDR1 LNHDA and CDR2 SQIVND (reference sequence). CDR3 in DNA: TGTGCCAGTAGTACCCTGAGCCCCAGACAGGGGTATGTCCTGACTTTC. The encoded protein is CASSTLSPRQGYVLTF. The entire variable domain, with the rest obtained from reference TRBV19 and TRBJ2-6, is as follows: DGGITQSPKYLFRKEGQNVTLSCEQNLNHDAMYWYRQDPGQGLRLIYYSQIVNDFQKGDIAEGYSVSREKKESFPLTVTSAQKNPTAFYLCASSTLSPRQGYVLTFGAGSRLTVL.

V usage is TRBV28 and J usage is TRBJ1-5; D is unresolved. The germline CDR1 and CDR2 sequences are MDHEN and SYDVKM. The V end was cut by 4 bases, the J end by 0 bases, with 10 bases between. The CDR3 has 15 residues. The CDR3 sequence: CASSSRRSSNQPQHF. The CDR3 DNA reads as TGTGCCAGCAGTTCGCGGCGAAGTAGCAATCAGCCCCAGCATTTT.

In the case of this clone: This sample includes further DNA sequences coding for the same CDR3. The chain employs TRBV3-1 (or the pseudogene TRBV3-2) and TRBJ1-3; no definite D call. Trimming took 0 bases from V and 4 from J, leaving 7 bases between them. Germline V gene data show CDR1 as LGHDT and CDR2 as YNNKEL (reference sequence). The CDR3 spans 14 residues. The CDR3 here is CASSQDLPGNTIYF. The CDR3 nucleotides read TGTGCCAGCAGCCAAGATCTCCCGGGAAACACCATATATTTT.

The chain employs TRBV6-4 and TRBJ1-5; no firm D call. Germline CDR1 is MRHNA and CDR2 is SNTAGT. This CDR3 region has 15 residues. Trimming left V 7 bases short and J 6 bases short, with 19 bases between. CDR3 sequence reads: CASTRIRGSGQPQHF. The CDR3 DNA reads TGTGCCAGCACCCGGATCCGGGGATCGGGTCAGCCCCAGCATTTT.

V gene TRBV6-5 combines with J gene TRBJ2-7; 10 nucleotides match TRBD2. V was clipped by 0 bases and J by 3 bases; unmatched bases: 5. The CDR3 is 16 residues long. Germline V gene data show CDR1 as MNHEY and CDR2 as SVGAGI. CDR3 amino acids: CASSYSTSGVGYEQYF. The CDR3 region has the DNA TGTGCCAGCAGTTACTCAACTAGCGGGGTTGGCTACGAGCAGTACTTC.

The chain uses TRBV27 and TRBJ1-3, with 9 nucleotides matching TRBD1. In germline, CDR1 is MNHEY, CDR2 SMNVEV (reference sequence). The CDR3 is made up of 17 amino acids. V shed 2 bases and J 0 bases; nucleotides not matched to a gene: 5. The CDR3 DNA follows: TGTGCCAGCAGTTTAGCGGGACAGGGATTCTCTGGAAACACCATATATTTT. As protein: CASSLAGQGFSGNTIYF.

The chain combines TRBV5-1 with TRBJ1-3; 7 bases are a match to TRBD1. This CDR3 region has 15 residues. CDR1 is SGHRS and CDR2 is YFSETQ in the germline V gene. V lost 4 bases and J lost 0; bases outside the gene matches: 4. The CDR3 is CASSAQGVSGNTIYF. For the CDR3, the DNA is TGCGCCAGCAGCGCCCAGGGGGTCTCTGGAAACACCATATATTTT.

The rearrangement links TRBV10-3 to TRBJ1-1, with 8 nucleotides matching TRBD1. This CDR3 spans 14 amino acids. V was clipped by 6 bases and J by 1 base; unmatched bases: 4. Germline V gives CDR1 ENHRY, CDR2 SYGVKD. CDR3 sequence reads: CAIRKTGENTEAFF. The CDR3 DNA is TGTGCCATCAGGAAGACAGGGGAGAACACTGAAGCTTTCTTT.

The V call is TRBV6-4, the J call TRBJ1-1; no firm D call. CDR3 length: 16 residues. Germline V gene data show CDR1 as MRHNA and CDR2 as SNTAGT. V was shortened by 8 bases and J by 1 base, with 20 bases between the two germline ends. This CDR3 is CASRETPLYTNTEAFF. The CDR3 DNA follows: TGTGCCAGCCGGGAAACCCCACTATACACGAACACTGAAGCTTTCTTT.

This chain uses TRBV10-3 with TRBJ1-4; 7 nucleotides agree with TRBD1. The junction had 16 bases not matched to a gene; V was cut back by 6 bases and J by 0 bases. The CDR3 is 19 amino acids. Per germline, CDR1 ENHRY and CDR2 SYGVKD. CDR3 in DNA: TGTGCCATCAGACCTGGGACAGCCGGCTCTACTGCAACTAATGAAAAACTGTTTTTT. Its translation is CAIRPGTAGSTATNEKLFF.

This clone came up once. The rearrangement joins TRBV6-5 to TRBJ2-1; 8 bases fit TRBD2. The V gene end was trimmed by 7 bases and the J gene end by 7 bases; junction bases not matched to a gene: 12. The CDR3 totals 15 residues. The germline V gene has CDR1 MNHEY and CDR2 SVGAGI. This chain's CDR3 is CASMAGLGTGNEQFF. The CDR3 DNA follows: TGTGCCAGCATGGCGGGACTAGGAACGGGGAATGAGCAGTTCTTC.

The chain combines TRBV11-2 with TRBJ2-1; TRBD2 matches 8 bases. J gave up 4 bases and V 0 bases, and 5 bases lay outside the gene matches. The CDR3 covers 16 residues. The V gene's germline CDR1 is SGHAT and CDR2 FQNNGV. The CDR3 nucleotides read TGTGCCAGCAGCTTAGATATGCTAGCGGGTTACAATGAGCAGTTCTTC. Translation: CASSLDMLAGYNEQFF. Based on the CDR3 plus reference TRBV11-2 and TRBJ2-1, the full variable domain is EAGVAQSPRYKIIEKRQSVAFWCNPISGHATLYWYQQILGQGPKLLIQFQNNGVVDDSQLPKDRFSAERLKGVDSTLKIQPAKLEDSAVYLCASSLDMLAGYNEQFFGPGTRLTVL.

In DNA form, the CDR3 reads TGCGCCAGCAGCGTGACTAGCCTGAACACCGGGGAGCTGTTTTTT. Translating it yields CASSVTSLNTGELFF. The V and J genes are TRBV5-1 and TRBJ2-2; TRBD2 aligns across 7 bases. V was pared by 4 bases and J by 1 base, with 4 bases of the junction left unmatched. This CDR3 is 15 amino acids long. Germline V lookup: CDR1 SGHRS, CDR2 YFSETQ.

The chain recombines TRBV2 with TRBJ1-1; 7 nucleotides align to TRBD1. V lost 1 base and J lost 7; bases outside the gene matches: 6. Germline-derived CDR1 and CDR2 are SNHLY and FYNNEI. The CDR3 spans 14 residues. The CDR3 nucleotides are TGTGCCAGCAGTGAAGGCAGGGGGTTTGGTGAAGCTTTCTTT. Protein product: CASSEGRGFGEAFF.

Written as DNA, the CDR3 is TGTGCCAGCTCCCTGCCAACAAACTATGGCTACACCTTC. Translated: CASSLPTNYGYTF. The chain recombines TRBV6-5 with TRBJ1-2, with D unclear. The germline V and J ends were trimmed by 8 bases and 2 bases, with 12 bases remaining between them. This CDR3 has 13 residues. Germline lookup yields CDR1 MNHEY and CDR2 SVGAGI.

The chain employs TRBV6-6 and TRBJ1-2, with a tentative D call TRBD1 (6 bases). CDR1 is MNHNY and CDR2 is SVGAGI in the germline V gene (reference sequence). This CDR3 contains 14 residues. V gave up 5 bases and J gave up 6 bases, with 16 bases separating them. CDR3 bases: TGTGCCAGCAGTCTAGACGGTGGGGGCAATGGCTACACCTTC. This encodes CASSLDGGGNGYTF.

V usage is TRBV5-4 and J usage is TRBJ2-3; 8 positions match TRBD2. The germline V gene encodes CDR1 SGHNT and CDR2 YYREEE (reference sequence). The V and J ends lost 0 bases and 6 bases, in that order; junction bases with no gene match: 12. The length of the CDR3 is 17 residues. CDR3 nucleotide sequence: TGTGCCAGCAGCTTGGCCTTTTCCGGGGGGGCCAGTGATACGCAGTATTTT. Translated, it gives CASSLAFSGGASDTQYF. The full variable domain, in which reference TRBV5-4 and TRBJ2-3 provide the parts outside the CDR3, is ETGVTQSPTHLIKTRGQQVTLRCSSQSGHNTVSWYQQALGQGPQFIFQYYREEENGRGNFPPRFSGLQFPNYSSELNVNALELDDSALYLCASSLAFSGGASDTQYFGPGTRLTVL.

The chain uses TRBV20-1 and TRBJ2-1; D is possibly TRBD2 (5 bases). This CDR3 comprises 15 residues. Trimming shortened V by 3 bases and J by 3 bases, and 15 bases separated the two germline ends. Germline values: CDR1 DFQATT, CDR2 SNEGSKA (reference sequence). CDR3 sequence: CSASPPGMFYNEQFF. The CDR3 DNA is TGCAGTGCTAGTCCGCCGGGGATGTTCTACAATGAGCAGTTCTTC.

This sequence joins TRBV19 and TRBJ1-4; D call uncertain. V was clipped by 3 bases and J by 7 bases, with 15 bases between them. Germline V lookup: CDR1 LNHDA, CDR2 SQIVND (reference sequence). This CDR3 is built from 15 residues. Here the CDR3 DNA reads TGTGCCAGTAGTATCCCACCGTCAACCAGTGAAAAACTGTTTTTT. This encodes CASSIPPSTSEKLFF.

The chain employs TRBV11-2 and TRBJ2-5; 10 nucleotides line up with TRBD2. Losses at the gene ends were 0 bases for V and 4 bases for J; bases not matched to a gene: 11. This CDR3 has 18 amino acids. The germline gives CDR1 SGHAT, CDR2 FQNNGV. CDR3 in amino acids: CASSLDSFASGSGETQYF. The CDR3 DNA follows: TGTGCCAGCAGCTTAGATAGTTTCGCTAGCGGGAGCGGAGAGACCCAGTACTTC.

The V gene is TRBV5-6, the J gene TRBJ2-1, with 8 bases fitting TRBD1. The length of the CDR3 is 17 residues. Germline V gene lookup returns CDR1 SGHDT and CDR2 YYEEEE. V was clipped by 0 bases and J by 10 bases; unmatched bases: 15. The CDR3 nucleotides are TGTGCCAGCAGCTTGGTGATTTGGCAGGGGGCCTCAGAGGAGCAGTTCTTC. This encodes CASSLVIWQGASEEQFF. Full variable domain (missing parts from reference TRBV5-6 and TRBJ2-1): DAGVTQSPTHLIKTRGQQVTLRCSPKSGHDTVSWYQQALGQGPQFIFQYYEEEERQRGNFPDRFSGHQFPNYSSELNVNALLLGDSALYLCASSLVIWQGASEEQFFGPGTRLTVL.

V usage is TRBV6-5 and J usage is TRBJ2-1, with TRBD2 matching over 9 bases. Germline V gives CDR1 MNHEY, CDR2 SVGAGI. The V and J ends lost 2 bases and 7 bases, in that order; junction bases with no gene match: 6. The CDR3 length is 15 residues. The CDR3 bases are TGTGCCAGCAGTTACGGTAGCGGGAGTAAAAATGAGCAGTTCTTC. This codes for CASSYGSGSKNEQFF.

The chain uses TRBV11-2 and TRBJ1-4, with a possible D match to TRBD1 (5 bases). Germline loops: CDR1 SGHAT, CDR2 FQNNGV. Trimming removed 5 bases at V and 4 bases at J, with 11 bases between. CDR3 length: 14 residues. CDR3 sequence: CASSRGWVNEKLFF. For the CDR3, the DNA is TGTGCCAGCAGCCGGGGGTGGGTTAATGAAAAACTGTTTTTT.